These T cell receptor beta chains were read from a single sample in a study of T cells after yellow fever vaccination. TCRdb re-analysed the 5' RACE reads in MiXCR, keeping a single row per CDR3 protein. The sample lists 300,000 to 400,000 distinct CDR3 sequences, approximately 6% occurring once. The sequencing used PBMCs, collected 5 days after the yellow fever booster vaccination. The receptors were sampled from a young man who received the YFV17D yellow fever vaccine. CDR3s include the opening cysteine and the closing phenylalanine or tryptophan. D genes are given only for firm matches. For some rows the clone size is stated as once, few or many, or as a class when expanded; others skip it.

abundance,j_gene,d_gene,v_gene,CDR3nt,CDR3aa
few,TRBJ2-5,TRBD1,TRBV18,TGTGCCAGCTCACCGTGGGACAGGGGGGAAGAGACCCAGTACTTC,CASSPWDRGEETQYF
few,TRBJ2-3,-,TRBV7-2,TGTGCCAGCAGCTCCTCCAGTGCTGATACGCAGTATTTT,CASSSSSADTQYF
many,TRBJ1-1,TRBD1,TRBV5-4,TGTGCCAGCAGCTTACAGGGGGCAGGTGAAGCTTTCTTT,CASSLQGAGEAFF
many,TRBJ2-7,-,TRBV7-2,TGTGCCAGCAGCTTAGCAGGGTCAGGGAGTGCCGAGCAGTACTTC,CASSLAGSGSAEQYF
-,TRBJ2-2,-,TRBV20-1,TGCAGTGCTAGAGGCCTCAGGGTTACCGGGGAGCTGTTTTTT,CSARGLRVTGELFF
many,TRBJ2-4,TRBD1,TRBV27,TGTGCCAGCAGCCGGACAGGAAAAAACATTCAGTACTTC,CASSRTGKNIQYF
-,TRBJ2-5,-,TRBV5-1,TGCGCCAGCAGCGCGGGACTGAGTCAAGAGACCCAGTACTTC,CASSAGLSQETQYF
many,TRBJ2-1,-,TRBV27,TGTGCCAGCAGTTTTGCCCGGCATTGGTTCTTC,CASSFARHWFF
few,TRBJ2-7,TRBD2,TRBV7-2,TGTGCCAGCAGCGAACCCGGAGCAGCGGGATTCGACGAGCAGTACTTC,CASSEPGAAGFDEQYF
many,TRBJ2-7,-,TRBV7-2,TGTGCCAGCAGCTTACCTATGGCGGGCGACTACGAGCAGTACTTC,CASSLPMAGDYEQYF
many,TRBJ2-7,-,TRBV5-1,TGCGCCAGCAGCTTGGACCAGGGTAGGGGTTCCGAGCAGTACTTC,CASSLDQGRGSEQYF
many,TRBJ2-1,-,TRBV7-3,TGTGCCAGCAGCTCCCAGTCGGGATCCTTCGACAATGAGCAGTTCTTC,CASSSQSGSFDNEQFF
-,TRBJ2-4,-,TRBV10-3,TGTGCCATCAGTGAGCTCTGGGATTCTGCCAAAAACATTCAGTACTTC,CAISELWDSAKNIQYF
many,TRBJ2-7,-,TRBV7-2,TGTGCCAGCAGCTTAGTTGCTTGGGCAGGGGAAACCTACGAGCAGTACTTC,CASSLVAWAGETYEQYF
-,TRBJ1-2,-,TRBV23-1,TGCGCCAGCCGCCAGAGCTTATTAGTGGACGACTATGGCTACACCTTC,CASRQSLLVDDYGYTF
many,TRBJ2-3,TRBD2,TRBV11-2,TGTGCCAGCAGCTTCGGGGGTAGCGGGAGGAGTAGCACAGATACGCAGTATTTT,CASSFGGSGRSSTDTQYF
many,TRBJ2-7,-,TRBV14,TGTGCCAGCAGCCATCAGACTACATACGAGCAGTACTTC,CASSHQTTYEQYF
-,TRBJ2-1,-,TRBV5-6,TGTGCCAGCAGCTTATACGGCGGGAACAGTTTGGATGAGCAGTTCTTC,CASSLYGGNSLDEQFF
few,TRBJ2-3,-,TRBV7-8,TGTGCCAGCATCTCGGGGCGGGGCCGAGCTAGAGATACGCAGTATTTT,CASISGRGRARDTQYF
-,TRBJ2-3,TRBD1,TRBV7-8,TGTGCCAGCAGCGATCGGACAGGGGGTTCAGATACGCAGTATTTT,CASSDRTGGSDTQYF
many,TRBJ2-5,-,TRBV4-3,TGCGCCAGCAGCCAAGCCTCCTCCCTGGAGACCCAGTACTTC,CASSQASSLETQYF
-,TRBJ1-5,TRBD1,TRBV19,TGTGCCAGTACCTCCGGGACAGCCAATCAGCCCCAGCATTTT,CASTSGTANQPQHF
many,TRBJ2-2,-,TRBV18,TGTGCCAGCTCACCAACGTCCTGGAACACCGGGGAGCTGTTTTTT,CASSPTSWNTGELFF
few,TRBJ2-7,TRBD1,TRBV19,TGTGCCAGCCGGACCGGGACAGGGGTACACGAGCAGTACTTC,CASRTGTGVHEQYF
-,TRBJ2-7,-,TRBV6-1,TGTGCCAGCAGGGCCTCGACCTGGGTCTACGAGCAGTACTTC,CASRASTWVYEQYF
many,TRBJ2-2,TRBD1,TRBV5-1,TGCGCCAGCAGCTGGGGACAGCCCAACACCGGGGAGCTGTTTTTT,CASSWGQPNTGELFF
many,TRBJ2-1,-,TRBV5-1,TGCGCCAGCAGCTTGGTGGCTCTTTGGGCGGAGTGGGACAATGAGCAGTTCTTC,CASSLVALWAEWDNEQFF
-,TRBJ2-7,TRBD2,TRBV18,TGTGCCAGCTCACCATACTCTAGCGGGAGTCGGGAGCAGTACTTC,CASSPYSSGSREQYF
-,TRBJ2-1,-,TRBV6-6,TGTGCCAGCAGCACAGATAATGAGCAGTTCTTC,CASSTDNEQFF
few,TRBJ2-1,TRBD2,TRBV6-2/TRBV6-3,TGTGCCAGCAGTTACGGCGGGAGCCTCACGCAGTTCTTC,CASSYGGSLTQFF
-,TRBJ2-3,-,TRBV7-3,TGTGCCAGCAGCCCGAACAGGGTGGGCACAGATACGCAGTATTTT,CASSPNRVGTDTQYF
many,TRBJ2-2,TRBD2,TRBV7-2,TGTGCCAGCAGCCCGCCCGGACTAGCGGGAGGGAGCGGGGAGCTGTTTTTT,CASSPPGLAGGSGELFF
few,TRBJ2-3,-,TRBV6-2/TRBV6-3,TGTGCCAGCAGTACACCCTGGGATACGCAGTATTTT,CASSTPWDTQYF
few,TRBJ2-1,TRBD2,TRBV20-1,TGCAGTGCTAGAGATTCTTCGAGACTAGCGGACTACAATGAGCAGTTCTTC,CSARDSSRLADYNEQFF
few,TRBJ2-7,-,TRBV18,TGTGCCAGCTCCCCTGTTTCCCGGGCCACCTACGAGCAGTACTTC,CASSPVSRATYEQYF
few,TRBJ2-1,TRBD1,TRBV7-9,TGTGCCAGCAGCCTCGGGACAGGGGCAAACAATGAGCAGTTCTTC,CASSLGTGANNEQFF
many,TRBJ1-1,-,TRBV18,TGTGCCAGCTCACCGGGTTCTGGAATGAACACTGAAGCTTTCTTT,CASSPGSGMNTEAFF
many,TRBJ1-5,-,TRBV6-5,TGTGCCAGCAGTTACCCCGGCTCGGGGCAGCCCCAGCATTTT,CASSYPGSGQPQHF
-,TRBJ2-7,TRBD2,TRBV10-3,TGTGCCATCAGTTTTGGGGGGGACTGGAGGGTAACCAACAACTCCTACGAGCAGTACTTC,CAISFGGDWRVTNNSYEQYF
many,TRBJ2-1,TRBD2,TRBV9,TGTGCCAGCAGCGGACAAGGACTAGCGGCTTACAATGAGCAGTTCTTC,CASSGQGLAAYNEQFF
-,TRBJ2-5,-,TRBV20-1,TGCAGTGCCTCTGCGGGGACGTACCAAGAGACCCAGTACTTC,CSASAGTYQETQYF
few,TRBJ2-7,-,TRBV12-3/TRBV12-4,TGTGCCAGCAGTCATAGCGATAGCTCCTACGAGCAGTACTTC,CASSHSDSSYEQYF
-,TRBJ2-5,-,TRBV12-3/TRBV12-4,TGTGCCAGCAGCCTAGGGGTCCGGGGCCAAGAGACCCAGTACTTC,CASSLGVRGQETQYF
-,TRBJ1-1,-,TRBV7-9,TGTGCCAGCAGCCCCGACTGGAGTTCACACACTGAAGCTTTCTTT,CASSPDWSSHTEAFF
few,TRBJ2-7,-,TRBV6-2/TRBV6-3,TGTGCCAGCAGTTACTCGAATGGCGCGTACGAGCAGTACTTC,CASSYSNGAYEQYF
many,TRBJ2-1,TRBD2,TRBV12-3/TRBV12-4,TGTGCCAGCAGTTTAATCGGGAGGACTAGCTCCTACAATGAGCAGTTCTTC,CASSLIGRTSSYNEQFF
few,TRBJ2-3,-,TRBV19,TGTGCCAGTAGTTGGGGGCTAGAAGCAGATACGCAGTATTTT,CASSWGLEADTQYF
few,TRBJ2-4,TRBD1,TRBV12-3/TRBV12-4,TGTGCCAGCAGCCGGACAGGGGGACTAGCCAAAAACATTCAGTACTTC,CASSRTGGLAKNIQYF
many,TRBJ2-3,-,TRBV5-1,TGCGCCACCAGTAGCGGAGGCACAGATACGCAGTATTTT,CATSSGGTDTQYF
-,TRBJ2-2,-,TRBV10-1,TGCGCCAGCACGCCCGGGGAGCTGTTTTTT,CASTPGELFF